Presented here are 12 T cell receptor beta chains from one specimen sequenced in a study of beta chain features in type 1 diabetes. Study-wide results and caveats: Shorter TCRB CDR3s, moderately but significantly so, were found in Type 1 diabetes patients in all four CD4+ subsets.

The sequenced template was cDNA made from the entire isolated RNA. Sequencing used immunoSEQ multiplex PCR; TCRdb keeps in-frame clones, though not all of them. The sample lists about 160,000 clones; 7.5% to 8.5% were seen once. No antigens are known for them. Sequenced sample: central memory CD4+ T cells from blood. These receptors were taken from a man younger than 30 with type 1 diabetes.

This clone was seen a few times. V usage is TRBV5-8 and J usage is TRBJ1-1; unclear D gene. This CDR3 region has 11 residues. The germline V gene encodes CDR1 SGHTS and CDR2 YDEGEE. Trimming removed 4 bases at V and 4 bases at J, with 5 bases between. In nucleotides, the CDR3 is TGTGCCAGCAGCCGGGGCACTGAAGCTTTCTTT. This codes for CASSRGTEAFF.

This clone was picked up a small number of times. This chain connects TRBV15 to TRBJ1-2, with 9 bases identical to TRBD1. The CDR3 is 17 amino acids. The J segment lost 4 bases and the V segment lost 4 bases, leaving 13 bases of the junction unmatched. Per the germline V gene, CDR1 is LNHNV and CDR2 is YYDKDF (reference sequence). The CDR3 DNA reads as TGTGCCACCAGCACCGCAGGAGGACAGGGGATCGGCTATGGCTACACCTTC. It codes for CATSTAGGQGIGYGYTF.

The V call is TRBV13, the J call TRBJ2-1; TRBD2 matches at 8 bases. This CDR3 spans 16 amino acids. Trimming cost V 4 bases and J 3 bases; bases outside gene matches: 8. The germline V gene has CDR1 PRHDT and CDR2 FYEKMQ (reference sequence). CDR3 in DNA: TGTGCCAGCAGCTCTGAGCGGGGGAGGAGCTACAATGAGCAGTTCTTC. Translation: CASSSERGRSYNEQFF. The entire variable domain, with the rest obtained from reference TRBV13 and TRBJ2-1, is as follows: AAGVIQSPRHLIKEKRETATLKCYPIPRHDTVYWYQQGPGQDPQFLISFYEKMQSDKGSIPDRFSAQQFSDYHSELNMSSLELGDSALYFCASSSERGRSYNEQFFGPGTRLTVL.

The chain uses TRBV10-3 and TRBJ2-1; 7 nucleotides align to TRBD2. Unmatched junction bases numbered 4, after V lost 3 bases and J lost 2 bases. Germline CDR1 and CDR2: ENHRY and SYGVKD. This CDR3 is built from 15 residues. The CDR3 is CAISDSGRAYNEQFF. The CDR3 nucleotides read TGTGCCATCAGTGATAGTGGGAGGGCCTACAATGAGCAGTTCTTC.

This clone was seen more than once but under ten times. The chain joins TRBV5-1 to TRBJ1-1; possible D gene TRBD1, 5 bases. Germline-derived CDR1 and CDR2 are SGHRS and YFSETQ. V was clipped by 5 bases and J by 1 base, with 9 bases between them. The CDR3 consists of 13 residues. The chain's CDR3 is CASRNQGNTEAFF. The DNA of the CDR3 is TGCGCCAGCAGGAACCAGGGGAACACTGAAGCTTTCTTT. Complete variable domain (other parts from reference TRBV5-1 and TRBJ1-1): KAGVTQTPRYLIKTRGQQVTLSCSPISGHRSVSWYQQTPGQGLQFLFEYFSETQRNKGNFPGRFSGRQFSNSRSEMNVSTLELGDSALYLCASRNQGNTEAFFGQGTRLTVV.

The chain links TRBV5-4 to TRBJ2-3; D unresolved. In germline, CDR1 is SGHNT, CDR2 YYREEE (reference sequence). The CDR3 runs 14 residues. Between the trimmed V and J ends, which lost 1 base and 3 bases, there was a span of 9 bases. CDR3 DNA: TGTGCCAGCAGCTTGAATCAGAGGACAGATACGCAGTATTTT. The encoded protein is CASSLNQRTDTQYF.

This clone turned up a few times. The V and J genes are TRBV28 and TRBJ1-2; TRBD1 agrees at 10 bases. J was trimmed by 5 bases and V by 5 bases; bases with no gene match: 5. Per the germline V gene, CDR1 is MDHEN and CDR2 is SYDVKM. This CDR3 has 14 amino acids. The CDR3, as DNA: TGTGCCAGCAGTCCTGGGACAGGGGATTATGGCTACACCTTC. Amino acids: CASSPGTGDYGYTF.

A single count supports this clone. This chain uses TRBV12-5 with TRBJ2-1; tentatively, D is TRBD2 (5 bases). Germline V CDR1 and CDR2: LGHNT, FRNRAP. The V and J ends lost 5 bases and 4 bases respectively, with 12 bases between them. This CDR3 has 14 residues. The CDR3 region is CASGIGSGYNEQFF. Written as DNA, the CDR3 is TGTGCTAGTGGTATTGGCTCGGGGTACAATGAGCAGTTCTTC.

The CDR3 region has the DNA TGTGCCAGCAGGGGGACAGGGGCTGGAAACACCATATATTTT. It codes for CASRGTGAGNTIYF. The chain is built from TRBV7-2 and TRBJ1-3, with TRBD1 matching 10 bases. There are 14 residues in the CDR3. Trimming removed 6 bases from V and 2 bases from J; junction bases left unmatched: 1. CDR1 and CDR2 from the germline V gene are SGHTA and FQGNSA.

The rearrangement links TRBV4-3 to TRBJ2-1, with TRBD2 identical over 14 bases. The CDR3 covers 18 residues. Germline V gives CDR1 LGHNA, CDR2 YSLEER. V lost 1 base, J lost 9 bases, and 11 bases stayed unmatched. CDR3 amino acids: CASSQGSSTSGGVGEQFF. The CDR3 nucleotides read TGCGCCAGCAGCCAAGGTTCCTCGACTAGCGGGGGGGTGGGTGAGCAGTTCTTC.

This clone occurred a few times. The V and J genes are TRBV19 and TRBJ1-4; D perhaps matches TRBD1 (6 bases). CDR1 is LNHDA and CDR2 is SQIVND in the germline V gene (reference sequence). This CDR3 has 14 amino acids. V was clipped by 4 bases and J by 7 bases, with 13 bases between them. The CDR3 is CASSTEQGSEKLFF. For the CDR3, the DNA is TGTGCCAGTAGTACGGAGCAGGGGAGTGAAAAACTGTTTTTT.

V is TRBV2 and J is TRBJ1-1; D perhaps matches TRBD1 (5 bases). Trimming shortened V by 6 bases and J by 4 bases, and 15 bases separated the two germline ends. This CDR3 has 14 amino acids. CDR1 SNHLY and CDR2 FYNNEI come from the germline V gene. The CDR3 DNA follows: TGTGCCAGCAGACCGACAGTGTCGGGCACTGAAGCTTTCTTT. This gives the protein CASRPTVSGTEAFF.